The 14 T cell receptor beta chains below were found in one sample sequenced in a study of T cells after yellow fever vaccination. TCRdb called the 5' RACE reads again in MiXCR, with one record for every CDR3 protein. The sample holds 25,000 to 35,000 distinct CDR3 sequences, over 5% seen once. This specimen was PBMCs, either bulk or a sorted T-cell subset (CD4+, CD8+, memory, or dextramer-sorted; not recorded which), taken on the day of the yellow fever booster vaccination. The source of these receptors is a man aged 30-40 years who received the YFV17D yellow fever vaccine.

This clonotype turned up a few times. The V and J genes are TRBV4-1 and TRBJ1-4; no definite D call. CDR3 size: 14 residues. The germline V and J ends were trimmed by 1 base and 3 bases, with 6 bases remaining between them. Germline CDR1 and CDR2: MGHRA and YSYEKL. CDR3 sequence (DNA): TGCGCCAGCAGCCAAGGGGTTGCTAATGAAAAACTGTTTTTT. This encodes CASSQGVANEKLFF.

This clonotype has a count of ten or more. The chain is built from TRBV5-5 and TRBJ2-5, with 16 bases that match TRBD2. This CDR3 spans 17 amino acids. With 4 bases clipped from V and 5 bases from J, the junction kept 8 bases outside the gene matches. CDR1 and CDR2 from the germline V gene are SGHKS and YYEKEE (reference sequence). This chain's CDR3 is CASSQGLAGGLSETQYF. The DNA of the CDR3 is TGTGCCAGCAGCCAGGGACTAGCGGGAGGGTTAAGTGAGACCCAGTACTTC. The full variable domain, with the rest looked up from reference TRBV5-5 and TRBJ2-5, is DAGVTQSPTHLIKTRGQQVTLRCSPISGHKSVSWYQQVLGQGPQFIFQYYEKEERGRGNFPDRFSARQFPNYSSELNVNALLLGDSALYLCASSQGLAGGLSETQYFGPGTRLLVL.

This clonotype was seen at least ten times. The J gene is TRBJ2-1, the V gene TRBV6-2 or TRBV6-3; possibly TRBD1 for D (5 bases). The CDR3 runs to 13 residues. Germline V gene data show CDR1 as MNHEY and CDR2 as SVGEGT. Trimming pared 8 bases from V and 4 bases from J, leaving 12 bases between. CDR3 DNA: TGTGCCAGCGGCTCAGGGATGTACAATGAGCAGTTCTTC. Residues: CASGSGMYNEQFF.

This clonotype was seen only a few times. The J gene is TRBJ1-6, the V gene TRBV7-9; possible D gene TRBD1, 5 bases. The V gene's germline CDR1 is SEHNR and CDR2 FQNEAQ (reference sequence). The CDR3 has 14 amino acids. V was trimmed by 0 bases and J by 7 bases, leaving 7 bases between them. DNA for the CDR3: TGTGCCAGCAGCTTAGCCCCAGGGAATTCACCCCTCCACTTT. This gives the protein CASSLAPGNSPLHF.

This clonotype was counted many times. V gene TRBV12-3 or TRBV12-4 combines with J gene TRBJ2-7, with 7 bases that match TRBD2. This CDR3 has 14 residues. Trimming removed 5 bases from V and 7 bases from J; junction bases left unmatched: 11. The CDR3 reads CASSPTREPFEQYF. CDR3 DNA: TGTGCCAGCAGTCCTACGCGGGAGCCTTTTGAGCAGTACTTC.

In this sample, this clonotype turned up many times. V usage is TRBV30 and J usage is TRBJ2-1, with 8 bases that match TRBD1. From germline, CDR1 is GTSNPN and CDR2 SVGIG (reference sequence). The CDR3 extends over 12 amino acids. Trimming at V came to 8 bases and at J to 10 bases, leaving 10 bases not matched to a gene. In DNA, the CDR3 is TGTGCCCGAGGACAGGGTTTGTTAGAGCAGTTCTTC. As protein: CARGQGLLEQFF.

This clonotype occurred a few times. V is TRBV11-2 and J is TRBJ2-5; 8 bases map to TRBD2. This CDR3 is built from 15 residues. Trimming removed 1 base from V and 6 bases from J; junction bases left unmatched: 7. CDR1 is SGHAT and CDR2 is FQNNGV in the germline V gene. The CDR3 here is CASSLGGGRKKTQYF. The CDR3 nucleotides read TGTGCCAGCAGCTTAGGAGGCGGGAGGAAGAAGACCCAGTACTTC.

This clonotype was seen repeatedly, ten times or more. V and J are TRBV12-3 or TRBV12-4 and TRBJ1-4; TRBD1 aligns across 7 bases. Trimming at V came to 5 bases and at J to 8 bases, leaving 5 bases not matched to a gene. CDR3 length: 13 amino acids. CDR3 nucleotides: TGTGCCAGCAGTAGGGCAGGGGGAGAAAAACTGTTTTTT. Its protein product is CASSRAGGEKLFF.

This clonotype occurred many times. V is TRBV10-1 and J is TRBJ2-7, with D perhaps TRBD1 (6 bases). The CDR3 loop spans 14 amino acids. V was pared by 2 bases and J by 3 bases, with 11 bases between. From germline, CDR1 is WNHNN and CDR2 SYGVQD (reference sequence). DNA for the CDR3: TGCGCCAGCAGTGAGACAGGGACCGGCTACGAGCAGTACTTC. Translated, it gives CASSETGTGYEQYF.

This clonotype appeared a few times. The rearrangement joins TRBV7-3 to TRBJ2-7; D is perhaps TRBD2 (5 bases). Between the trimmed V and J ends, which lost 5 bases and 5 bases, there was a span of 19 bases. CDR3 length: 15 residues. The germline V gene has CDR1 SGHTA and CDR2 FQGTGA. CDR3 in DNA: TGTGCCAGCAGCCAAAAGGCCGGATTTAGCGACGAGCAGTACTTC. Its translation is CASSQKAGFSDEQYF.

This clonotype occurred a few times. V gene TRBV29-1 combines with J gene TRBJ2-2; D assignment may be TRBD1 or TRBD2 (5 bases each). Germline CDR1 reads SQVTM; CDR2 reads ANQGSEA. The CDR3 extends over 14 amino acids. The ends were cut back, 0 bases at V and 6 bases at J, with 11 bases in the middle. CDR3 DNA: TGCAGCGTTGAAGATTCAAGAGGGGCCGGGGAGCTGTTTTTT. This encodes CSVEDSRGAGELFF.

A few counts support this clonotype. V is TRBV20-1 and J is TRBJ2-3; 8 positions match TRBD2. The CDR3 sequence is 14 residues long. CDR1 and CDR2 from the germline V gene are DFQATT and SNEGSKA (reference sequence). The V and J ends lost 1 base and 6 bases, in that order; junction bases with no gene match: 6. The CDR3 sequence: CSARVPGGGDTQYF. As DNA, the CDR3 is TGCAGTGCTAGAGTGCCGGGAGGGGGGGATACGCAGTATTTT.

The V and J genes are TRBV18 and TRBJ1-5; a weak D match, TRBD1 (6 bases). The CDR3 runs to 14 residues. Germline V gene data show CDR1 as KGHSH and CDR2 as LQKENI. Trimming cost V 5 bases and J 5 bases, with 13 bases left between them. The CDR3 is CASSYREADQPQHF. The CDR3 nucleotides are TGTGCCAGCTCATACAGGGAGGCGGATCAGCCCCAGCATTTT.

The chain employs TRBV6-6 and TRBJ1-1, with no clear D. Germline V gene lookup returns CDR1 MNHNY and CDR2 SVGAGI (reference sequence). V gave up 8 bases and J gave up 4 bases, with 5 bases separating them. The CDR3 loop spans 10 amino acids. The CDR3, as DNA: TGTGCCAGCCGGGGCACTGAAGCTTTCTTT. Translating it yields CASRGTEAFF.